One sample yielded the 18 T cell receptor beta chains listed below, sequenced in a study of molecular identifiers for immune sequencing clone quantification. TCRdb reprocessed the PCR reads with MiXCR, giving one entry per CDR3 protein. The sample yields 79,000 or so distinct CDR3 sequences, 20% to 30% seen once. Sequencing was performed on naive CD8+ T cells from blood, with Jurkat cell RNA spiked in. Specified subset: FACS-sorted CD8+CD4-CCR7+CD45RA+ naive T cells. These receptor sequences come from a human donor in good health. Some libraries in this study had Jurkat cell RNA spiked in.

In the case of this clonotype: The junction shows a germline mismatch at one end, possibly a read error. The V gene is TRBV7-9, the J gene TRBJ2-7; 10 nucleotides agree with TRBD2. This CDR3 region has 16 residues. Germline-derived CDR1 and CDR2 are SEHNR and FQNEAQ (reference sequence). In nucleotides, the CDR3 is TGTGCCAGCAGCCAAGCGGGAGGGCCCGGGTCCTACGAGCGGTACTTC. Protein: CASSQAGGPGSYERYF.

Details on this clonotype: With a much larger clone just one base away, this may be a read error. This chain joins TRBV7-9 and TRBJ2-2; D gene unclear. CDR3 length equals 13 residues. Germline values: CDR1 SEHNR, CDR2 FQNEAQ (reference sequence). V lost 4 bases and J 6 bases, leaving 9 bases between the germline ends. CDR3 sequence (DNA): TGTGCCAGCAGCTCCAGAGGAGCCGGGGAGCTGTTTTTT. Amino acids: CASSSRGAGELFF.

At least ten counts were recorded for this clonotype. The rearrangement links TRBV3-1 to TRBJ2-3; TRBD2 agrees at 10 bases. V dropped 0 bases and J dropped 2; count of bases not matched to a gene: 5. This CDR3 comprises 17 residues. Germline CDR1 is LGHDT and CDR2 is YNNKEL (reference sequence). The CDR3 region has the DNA TGTGCCAGCAGCCAAGATTCAAGCGGGGGGGTCACAGATACGCAGTATTTT. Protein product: CASSQDSSGGVTDTQYF.

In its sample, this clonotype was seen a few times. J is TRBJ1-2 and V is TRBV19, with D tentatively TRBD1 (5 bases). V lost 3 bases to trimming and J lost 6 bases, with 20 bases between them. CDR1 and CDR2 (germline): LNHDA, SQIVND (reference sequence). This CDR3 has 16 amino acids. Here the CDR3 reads CASSIWSGSEGNGYTF. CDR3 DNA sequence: TGTGCCAGTAGTATTTGGTCCGGGTCCGAGGGGAATGGCTACACCTTC.

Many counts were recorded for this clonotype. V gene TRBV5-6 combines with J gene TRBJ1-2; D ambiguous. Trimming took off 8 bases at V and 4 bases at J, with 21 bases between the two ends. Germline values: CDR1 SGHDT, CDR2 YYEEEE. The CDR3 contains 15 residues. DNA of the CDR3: TGTGCCAGTAGCCCAGTCAGTATCGGGAGCTATGGCTACACCTTC. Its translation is CASSPVSIGSYGYTF.

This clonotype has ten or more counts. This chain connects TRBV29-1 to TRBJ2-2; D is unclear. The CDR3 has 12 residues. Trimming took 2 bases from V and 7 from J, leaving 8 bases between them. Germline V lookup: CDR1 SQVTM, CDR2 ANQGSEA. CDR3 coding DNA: TGCAGCGTTGAAATACCCAGCGGGGAGCTGTTTTTT. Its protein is CSVEIPSGELFF.

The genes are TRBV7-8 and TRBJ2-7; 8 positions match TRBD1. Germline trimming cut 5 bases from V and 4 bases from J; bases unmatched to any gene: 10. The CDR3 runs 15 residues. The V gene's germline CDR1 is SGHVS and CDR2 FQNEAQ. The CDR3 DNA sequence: TGTGCCAGCAGCATCCGACAGGGGTCCTTGTACGAGCAGTACTTC. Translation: CASSIRQGSLYEQYF.

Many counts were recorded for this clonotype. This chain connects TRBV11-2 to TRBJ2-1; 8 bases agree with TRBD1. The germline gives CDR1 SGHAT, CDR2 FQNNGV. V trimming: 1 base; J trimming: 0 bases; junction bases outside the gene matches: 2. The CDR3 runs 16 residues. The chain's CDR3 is CASSLGQGSSYNEQFF. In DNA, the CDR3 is TGTGCCAGCAGCTTAGGACAGGGGAGCTCCTACAATGAGCAGTTCTTC.

Here the CDR3 reads CASSPRGGVYEQYF. The CDR3 coding sequence is TGTGCCAGCAGCCCGCGGGGGGGGGTCTACGAGCAGTACTTC. V and J are TRBV27 and TRBJ2-7; TRBD2 matches at 9 bases. CDR3 length equals 14 residues. Germline V CDR1 and CDR2: MNHEY, SMNVEV (reference sequence). With V trimmed by 6 bases and J by 3 bases, 6 bases remained unmatched.

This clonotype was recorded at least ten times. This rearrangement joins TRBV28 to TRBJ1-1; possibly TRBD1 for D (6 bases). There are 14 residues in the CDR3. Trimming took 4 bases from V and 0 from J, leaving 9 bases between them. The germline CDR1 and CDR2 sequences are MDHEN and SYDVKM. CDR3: CASSWRGVNTEAFF. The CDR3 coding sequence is TGTGCCAGCAGTTGGAGGGGGGTGAACACTGAAGCTTTCTTT.

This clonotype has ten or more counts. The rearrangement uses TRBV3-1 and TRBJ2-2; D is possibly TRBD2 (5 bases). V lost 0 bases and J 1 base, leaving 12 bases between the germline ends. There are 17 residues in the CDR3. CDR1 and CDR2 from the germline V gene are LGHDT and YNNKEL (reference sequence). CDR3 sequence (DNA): TGTGCCAGCAGCCAAGATCACGGGGTTAGGAACACCGGGGAGCTGTTTTTT. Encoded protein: CASSQDHGVRNTGELFF.

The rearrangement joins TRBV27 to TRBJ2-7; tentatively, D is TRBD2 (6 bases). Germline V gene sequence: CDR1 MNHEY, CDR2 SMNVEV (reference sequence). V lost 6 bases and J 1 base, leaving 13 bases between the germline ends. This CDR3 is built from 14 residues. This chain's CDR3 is CASSKRAGSYEQYF. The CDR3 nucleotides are TGTGCCAGCAGCAAAAGGGCGGGGTCCTACGAGCAGTACTTC.

CDR3 DNA sequence: TGCGCCAGCAGCCCCCGGCGGGACTCCTACAATGAGCAGTTCTTC. It encodes CASSPRRDSYNEQFF. The chain joins TRBV4-3 to TRBJ2-1; possibly TRBD2 for D (6 bases). The V end lost 4 bases, the J end lost 0 bases, and 10 bases lay between the germline ends. Per germline, CDR1 LGHNA and CDR2 YSLEER. This CDR3 comprises 15 residues.

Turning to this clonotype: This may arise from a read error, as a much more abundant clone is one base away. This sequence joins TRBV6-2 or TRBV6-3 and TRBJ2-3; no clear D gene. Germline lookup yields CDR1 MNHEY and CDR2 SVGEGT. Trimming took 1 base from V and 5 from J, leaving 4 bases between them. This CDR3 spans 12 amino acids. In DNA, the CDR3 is TGTGCCAGCAGTTACTTCGTAGATACGCAGTATTTT. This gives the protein CASSYFVDTQYF.

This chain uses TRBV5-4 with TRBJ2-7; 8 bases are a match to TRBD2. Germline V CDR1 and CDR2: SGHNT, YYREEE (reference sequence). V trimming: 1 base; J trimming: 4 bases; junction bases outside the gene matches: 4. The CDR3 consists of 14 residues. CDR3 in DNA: TGTGCCAGCAGCTTGAAAGCGGGAGAGTACGAGCAGTACTTC. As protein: CASSLKAGEYEQYF. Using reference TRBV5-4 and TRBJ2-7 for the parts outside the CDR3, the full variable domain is ETGVTQSPTHLIKTRGQQVTLRCSSQSGHNTVSWYQQALGQGPQFIFQYYREEENGRGNFPPRFSGLQFPNYSSELNVNALELDDSALYLCASSLKAGEYEQYFGPGTRLTVT.

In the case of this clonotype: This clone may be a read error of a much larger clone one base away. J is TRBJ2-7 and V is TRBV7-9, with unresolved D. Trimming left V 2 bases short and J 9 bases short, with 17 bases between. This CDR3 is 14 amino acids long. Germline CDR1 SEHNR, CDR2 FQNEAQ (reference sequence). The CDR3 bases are TGTGCCAGCAGCTTACCGCAGTCTCCGTGGTGGCAGTACTTC. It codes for CASSLPQSPWWQYF.

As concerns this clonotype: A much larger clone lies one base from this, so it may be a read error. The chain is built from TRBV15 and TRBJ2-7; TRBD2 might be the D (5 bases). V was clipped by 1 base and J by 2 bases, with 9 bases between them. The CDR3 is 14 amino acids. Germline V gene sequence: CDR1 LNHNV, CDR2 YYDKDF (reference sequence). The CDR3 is CATSRARGTYEQYF. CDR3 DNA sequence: TGTGCCACCAGCAGAGCTCGGGGTACCTACGAGCAGTACTTC. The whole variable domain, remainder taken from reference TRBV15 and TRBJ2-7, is DAMVIQNPRYQVTQFGKPVTLSCSQTLNHNVMYWYQQKSSQAPKLLFHYYDKDFNNEADTPDNFQSRRPNTSFCFLDIRSPGLGDTAMYLCATSRARGTYEQYFGPGTRLTVT.

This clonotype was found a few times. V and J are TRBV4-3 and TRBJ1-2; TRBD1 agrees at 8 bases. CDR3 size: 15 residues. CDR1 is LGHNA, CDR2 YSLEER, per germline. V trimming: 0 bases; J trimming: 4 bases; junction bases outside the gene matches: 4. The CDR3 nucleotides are TGCGCCAGCAGCCAAGATCAGGGGGCCGGCTATGGCTACACCTTC. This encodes CASSQDQGAGYGYTF.